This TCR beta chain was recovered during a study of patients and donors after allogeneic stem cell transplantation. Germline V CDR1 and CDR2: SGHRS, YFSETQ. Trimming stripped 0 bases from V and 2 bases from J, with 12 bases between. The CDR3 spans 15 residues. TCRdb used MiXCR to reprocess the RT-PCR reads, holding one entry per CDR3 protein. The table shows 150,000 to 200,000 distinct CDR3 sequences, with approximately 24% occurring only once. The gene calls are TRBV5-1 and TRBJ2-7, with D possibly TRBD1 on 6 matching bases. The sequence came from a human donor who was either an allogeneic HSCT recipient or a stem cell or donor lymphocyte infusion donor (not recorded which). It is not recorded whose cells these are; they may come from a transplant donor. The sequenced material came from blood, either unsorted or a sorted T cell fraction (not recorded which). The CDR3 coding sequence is TGCGCCAGCAGCTTGGTACAGGGTGGCCCCTACGAGCAGTACTTC. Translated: CASSLVQGGPYEQYF.